The 22 T cell receptor beta chains reported below all come from one sample, sequenced in a study of response to subunit inactivated influenza vaccine. Each CDR3 protein is one row after TCRdb ran MiXCR on the RT-PCR reads. The sample includes hundreds of thousands of distinct CDR3 sequences, less than 15% of them seen just once. The sample in question was PBMCs from blood, obtained approximately 15 days before vaccination. Receptors originate from a man in his fifties who received an inactivated influenza vaccine.

The chain is built from TRBV18 and TRBJ2-2; D possibly corresponds to TRBD2 (5 bases). This CDR3 is 16 amino acids long. The V end was cut by 1 base, the J end by 2 bases, with 11 bases between. The germline V gene encodes CDR1 KGHSH and CDR2 LQKENI. The CDR3: CASSPHPLVNTGELFF. In DNA form, the CDR3 reads TGTGCCAGCTCACCACACCCACTAGTTAACACCGGGGAGCTGTTTTTT. Using reference TRBV18 and TRBJ2-2 for the parts outside the CDR3, the full variable domain is NAGVMQNPRHLVRRRGQEARLRCSPMKGHSHVYWYRQLPEEGLKFMVYLQKENIIDESGMPKERFSAEFPKEGPSILRIQQVVRGDSAAYFCASSPHPLVNTGELFFGEGSRLTVL.

The genes are TRBV20-1 and TRBJ1-1, with D possibly being TRBD1 (6 bases). V gave up 3 bases and J gave up 8 bases, with 19 bases separating them. The CDR3 extends over 14 amino acids. CDR1 and CDR2 (germline): DFQATT, SNEGSKA (reference sequence). DNA for the CDR3: TGCAGTGCTAGTCGAGGTCAGGGGAGTTCCGAAGCTTTCTTT. Residues: CSASRGQGSSEAFF.

This clonotype was counted a few times. The chain links TRBV29-1 to TRBJ2-1; 7 positions match TRBD1. V lost 6 bases and J lost 2; bases outside the gene matches: 7. The CDR3 runs to 14 residues. Germline values: CDR1 SQVTM, CDR2 ANQGSEA. CDR3 DNA: TGCAGCGTCGACGGGACAGTCGCCTACAATGAGCAGTTCTTC. Protein product: CSVDGTVAYNEQFF.

This clonotype showed up just a few times. The V and J genes are TRBV20-1 and TRBJ2-7; 8 bases are a match to TRBD2. The CDR3 consists of 12 residues. With 5 bases clipped from V and 7 bases from J, the junction kept 7 bases outside the gene matches. CDR1 is DFQATT and CDR2 is SNEGSKA in the germline V gene (reference sequence). CDR3 DNA sequence: TGCAGTGCTTACGGACTAGCAGATGAGCAGTACTTC. Amino acids: CSAYGLADEQYF.

V gene TRBV6-1 combines with J gene TRBJ2-2; the D gene is possibly TRBD1 (5 bases). V lost 7 bases to trimming and J lost 2 bases, with 11 bases between them. Germline loops: CDR1 MNHNS, CDR2 SASEGT. This CDR3 has 14 residues. The DNA for the CDR3 is TGTGCCAGCAACGGACATTTAAACACCGGGGAGCTGTTTTTT. It specifies CASNGHLNTGELFF.

This clonotype was detected many times. The rearrangement uses TRBV29-1 and TRBJ1-1; 9 bases align to TRBD1. Trimming at V came to 1 base and at J to 6 bases, leaving 6 bases not matched to a gene. CDR3 length: 14 residues. Germline assignment: CDR1 SQVTM and CDR2 ANQGSEA. The DNA of the CDR3 is TGCAGCGTTGAAGGGAGACAGGGGGTCGCTGAAGCTTTCTTT. It codes for CSVEGRQGVAEAFF.

The rearrangement uses TRBV20-1 and TRBJ2-2, with D uncertain. This CDR3 has 14 amino acids. Germline CDR1 DFQATT, CDR2 SNEGSKA (reference sequence). V shed 6 bases and J shed 0 bases, with 11 bases lying between them. CDR3 coding DNA: TGCAGTGCCCTACTGCTAGCGAACACCGGGGAGCTGTTTTTT. Translation: CSALLLANTGELFF.

This clonotype has only a few counts. V and J are TRBV7-2 and TRBJ2-1; 7 nucleotides agree with TRBD2. The CDR3 contains 15 residues. Germline lookup yields CDR1 SGHTA and CDR2 FQGNSA. V shed 1 base, J shed 7 bases, and the junction held 7 bases outside the gene matches. CDR3: CASSLVAGAANEQFF. CDR3 DNA: TGTGCCAGCAGCTTAGTGGCGGGAGCTGCGAATGAGCAGTTCTTC. Filled out from reference TRBV7-2 and TRBJ2-1, the complete variable domain reads GAGVSQSPSNKVTEKGKDVELRCDPISGHTALYWYRQSLGQGLEFLIYFQGNSAPDKSGLPSDRFSAERTGGSVSTLTIQRTQQEDSAVYLCASSLVAGAANEQFFGPGTRLTVL.

This clonotype was recorded a few times. The chain uses TRBV4-1 and TRBJ2-7; D gene ambiguous. This CDR3 spans 17 amino acids. Germline V gene data show CDR1 as MGHRA and CDR2 as YSYEKL. The V and J ends lost 0 bases and 4 bases respectively, with 19 bases between them. The CDR3 sequence: CASSQDMVSRGSYEQYF. The CDR3 coding sequence is TGCGCCAGCAGCCAAGATATGGTTTCTAGAGGATCGTACGAGCAGTACTTC.

There are a few counts of this clonotype. The chain has TRBV11-2 and TRBJ2-7; TRBD1 aligns across 11 bases. The CDR3 extends over 16 amino acids. Germline V gene lookup returns CDR1 SGHAT and CDR2 FQNNGV. V was clipped by 5 bases and J by 4 bases; unmatched bases: 10. The CDR3 loop is CASSPRTGGVGYEQYF. The CDR3 DNA reads TGTGCCAGCAGCCCCCGGACAGGGGGCGTGGGGTACGAGCAGTACTTC.

The chain combines TRBV10-3 with TRBJ2-5; 9 bases agree with TRBD1. Germline trimming cut 10 bases from V and 5 bases from J; bases unmatched to any gene: 5. CDR3 length: 12 residues. CDR1 is ENHRY and CDR2 is SYGVKD in the germline V gene. CDR3 sequence: CATAGTGETQYF. CDR3 sequence (DNA): TGTGCCACAGCAGGGACAGGGGAGACCCAGTACTTC.

This clonotype was seen only a few times. V gene TRBV10-3 combines with J gene TRBJ2-2, with D uncertain. The CDR3 contains 12 residues. Germline CDR1 and CDR2: ENHRY and SYGVKD. V was cut by 7 bases and J by 1 base, with 4 bases left in between. CDR3 sequence: CAITGNTGELFF. The CDR3, as DNA: TGTGCCATCACCGGGAACACCGGGGAGCTGTTTTTT.

This chain joins TRBV7-3 and TRBJ2-7; 12 nucleotides agree with TRBD1. This CDR3 has 16 residues. With V trimmed by 5 bases and J by 7 bases, 12 bases remained unmatched. In germline, CDR1 is SGHTA, CDR2 FQGTGA. CDR3 in DNA: TGTGCCAGCAGCCTACTCCCGGGACAGGGGGCCAAAGAGCAGTACTTC. Translated, it gives CASSLLPGQGAKEQYF.

V is TRBV15 and J is TRBJ2-3; no reliable D call. The germline gives CDR1 LNHNV, CDR2 YYDKDF (reference sequence). V was pared by 2 bases and J by 9 bases, with 9 bases between. This CDR3 comprises 12 residues. CDR3 sequence reads: CATSRRVATQYF. In nucleotides, the CDR3 is TGTGCCACCAGCAGACGTGTCGCCACGCAGTATTTT.

This clonotype was detected only a few times. The chain combines TRBV4-3 with TRBJ1-3; no reliable D call. Germline CDR1 and CDR2: LGHNA and YSLEER. This CDR3 contains 15 residues. V shed 1 base and J shed 0 bases, with 7 bases lying between them. The DNA for the CDR3 is TGCGCCAGCAGCCAAGTAGGTCTCTCTGGAAACACCATATATTTT. Translation gives CASSQVGLSGNTIYF.

V usage is TRBV7-8 and J usage is TRBJ1-6, with a possible D match to TRBD1 (5 bases). The CDR3 is 14 residues long. With 6 bases removed from V and 8 bases from J, the gap between germline ends came to 14 bases. CDR1 and CDR2 from the germline V gene are SGHVS and FQNEAQ. This CDR3 reads CASSPQAGDSPLHF. The CDR3 DNA reads TGTGCCAGCAGTCCACAGGCGGGGGATTCACCCCTCCACTTT.

V and J are TRBV7-2 and TRBJ1-5, with D maybe TRBD1 (5 bases). Germline loops: CDR1 SGHTA, CDR2 FQGNSA. The CDR3 extends over 13 amino acids. The germline V and J ends were trimmed by 6 bases and 2 bases, with 8 bases remaining between them. The CDR3 sequence: CASRRDRNQPQHF. The CDR3 nucleotides are TGTGCCAGCAGGAGGGACCGCAATCAGCCCCAGCATTTT.

The rearrangement links TRBV5-1 to TRBJ1-3; no definite D call. The V end lost 0 bases, the J end lost 0 bases, and 10 bases lay between the germline ends. CDR3 length: 16 residues. The germline gives CDR1 SGHRS, CDR2 YFSETQ. CDR3 nucleotides: TGCGCCAGCAGCTTGGATGGCATAAGCTCTGGAAACACCATATATTTT. It yields the protein CASSLDGISSGNTIYF.

In its sample, this clonotype was seen a few times. This chain connects TRBV20-1 to TRBJ2-7; D is perhaps TRBD2 (11 bases). From germline, CDR1 is DFQATT and CDR2 SNEGSKA (reference sequence). This CDR3 region has 19 residues. Trimming stripped 1 base from V and 0 bases from J, with 25 bases between. CDR3 loop: CSARGGQGTSGWSSYEQYF. Here the CDR3 DNA reads TGCAGTGCTAGAGGGGGACAGGGGACTAGCGGATGGAGCTCCTACGAGCAGTACTTC.

The rearrangement uses TRBV27 and TRBJ2-3; D is perhaps TRBD1 (5 bases). Trimming left V 2 bases short and J 7 bases short, with 13 bases between. Germline V gene data show CDR1 as MNHEY and CDR2 as SMNVEV (reference sequence). This CDR3 is 14 amino acids long. The CDR3 bases are TGTGCCAGCAGTTTACAAGTGGGGCCTTATACGCAGTATTTT. It specifies CASSLQVGPYTQYF.

On this clonotype: The junction departs from germline at one end; a sequencing error may be responsible. This rearrangement joins TRBV6-5 to TRBJ1-5, with TRBD1 matching 8 bases. This CDR3 is 17 amino acids long. Germline V gene lookup returns CDR1 MNHEY and CDR2 SVGAGI. The CDR3 DNA reads TGTGCCAGCAGTCACTCCATCGGGACAGGTAGCAATCAGCCCCAGCATTTT. Residues: CASSHSIGTGSNQPQHF.

This clonotype was seen repeatedly, ten times or more. The CDR3 loop is CASSQESGHGDDYEQYF. Here the CDR3 DNA reads TGTGCCAGCAGCCAAGAATCGGGACATGGGGATGACTACGAGCAGTACTTC. The chain has TRBV4-2 and TRBJ2-7; D might be TRBD1 (6 bases). The ends were cut back, 0 bases at V and 3 bases at J, with 18 bases in the middle. This CDR3 comprises 17 residues. CDR1 is LGHNA, CDR2 YNFKEQ, per germline.